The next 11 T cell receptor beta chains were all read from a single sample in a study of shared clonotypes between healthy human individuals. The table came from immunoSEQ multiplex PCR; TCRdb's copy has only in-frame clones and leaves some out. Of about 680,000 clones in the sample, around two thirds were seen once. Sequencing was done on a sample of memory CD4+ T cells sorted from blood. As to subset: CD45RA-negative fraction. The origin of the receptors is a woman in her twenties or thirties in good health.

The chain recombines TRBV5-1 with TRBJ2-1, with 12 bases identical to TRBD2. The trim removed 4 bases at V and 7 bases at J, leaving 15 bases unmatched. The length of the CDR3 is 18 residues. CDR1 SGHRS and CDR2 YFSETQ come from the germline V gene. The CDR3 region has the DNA TGCGCCAGCAGCCTACCCCGACTAGCGGGAGAGGCAATGAATGAGCAGTTCTTC. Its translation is CASSLPRLAGEAMNEQFF.

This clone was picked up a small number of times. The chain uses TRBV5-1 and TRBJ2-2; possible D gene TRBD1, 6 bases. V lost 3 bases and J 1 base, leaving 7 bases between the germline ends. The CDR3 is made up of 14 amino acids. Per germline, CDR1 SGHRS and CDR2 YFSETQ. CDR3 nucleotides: TGCGCCAGCAGCTCGACAGGGAACACCGGGGAGCTGTTTTTT. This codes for CASSSTGNTGELFF.

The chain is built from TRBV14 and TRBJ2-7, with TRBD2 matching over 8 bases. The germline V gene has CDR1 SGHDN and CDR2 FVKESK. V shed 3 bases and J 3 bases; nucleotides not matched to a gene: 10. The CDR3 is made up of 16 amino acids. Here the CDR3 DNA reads TGTGCCAGCAGCCATAAAAAAGCGGGAGTAGGCTACGAGCAGTACTTC. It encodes CASSHKKAGVGYEQYF.

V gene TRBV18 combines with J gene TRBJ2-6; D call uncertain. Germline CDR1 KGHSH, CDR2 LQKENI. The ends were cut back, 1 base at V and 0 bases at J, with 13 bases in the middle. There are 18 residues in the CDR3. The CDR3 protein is CASSPQGFSLSGANVLTF. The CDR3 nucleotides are TGTGCCAGCTCACCACAGGGTTTTAGCCTCTCTGGGGCCAACGTCCTGACTTTC.

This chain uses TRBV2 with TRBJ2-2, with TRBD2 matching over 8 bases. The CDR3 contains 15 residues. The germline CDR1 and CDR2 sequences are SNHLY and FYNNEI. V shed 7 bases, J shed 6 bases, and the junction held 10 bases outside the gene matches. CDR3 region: CASNRKTSEAGELFF. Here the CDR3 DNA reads TGTGCCAGCAACCGGAAGACTAGCGAGGCCGGGGAGCTGTTTTTT.

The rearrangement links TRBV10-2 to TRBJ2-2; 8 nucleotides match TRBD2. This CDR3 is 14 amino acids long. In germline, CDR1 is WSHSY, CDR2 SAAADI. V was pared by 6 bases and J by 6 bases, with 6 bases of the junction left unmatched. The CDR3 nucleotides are TGCGCCAGCAGCATAGCGGGGAGGTCCGGGGAGCTGTTTTTT. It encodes CASSIAGRSGELFF.

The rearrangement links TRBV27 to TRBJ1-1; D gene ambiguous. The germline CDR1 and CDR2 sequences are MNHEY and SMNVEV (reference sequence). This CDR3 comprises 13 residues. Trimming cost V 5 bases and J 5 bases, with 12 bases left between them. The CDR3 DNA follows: TGTGCCAGCAGTCTGACACCCCAAACTGAAGCTTTCTTT. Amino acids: CASSLTPQTEAFF.

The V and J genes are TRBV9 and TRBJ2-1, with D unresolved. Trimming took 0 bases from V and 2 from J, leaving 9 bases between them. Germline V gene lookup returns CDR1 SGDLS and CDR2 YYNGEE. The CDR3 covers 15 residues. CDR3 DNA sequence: TGTGCCAGCAGCGTAGCCGTGGAGCCCTACAATGAGCAGTTCTTC. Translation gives CASSVAVEPYNEQFF.

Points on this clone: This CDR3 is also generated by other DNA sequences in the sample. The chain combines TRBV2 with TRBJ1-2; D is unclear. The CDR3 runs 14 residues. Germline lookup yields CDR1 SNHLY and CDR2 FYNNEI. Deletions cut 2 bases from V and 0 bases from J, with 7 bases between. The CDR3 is CASSERGSNYGYTF. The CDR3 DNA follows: TGTGCCAGCAGTGAACGGGGTTCTAACTATGGCTACACCTTC.

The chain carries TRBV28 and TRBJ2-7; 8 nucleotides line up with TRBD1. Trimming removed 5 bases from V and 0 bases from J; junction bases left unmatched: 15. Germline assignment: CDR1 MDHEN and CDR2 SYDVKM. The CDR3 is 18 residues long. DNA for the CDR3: TGTGCCAGCAGTCCTTACACCCTGGGACAGGACAGCTCCTACGAGCAGTACTTC. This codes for CASSPYTLGQDSSYEQYF.

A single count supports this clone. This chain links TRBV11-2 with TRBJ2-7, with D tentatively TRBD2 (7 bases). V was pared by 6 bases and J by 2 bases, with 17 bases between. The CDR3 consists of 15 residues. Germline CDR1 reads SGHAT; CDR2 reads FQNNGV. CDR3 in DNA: TGTGCCAGCAGTCGAGGGGGGGATCTCGCCTACGAGCAGTACTTC. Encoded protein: CASSRGGDLAYEQYF.